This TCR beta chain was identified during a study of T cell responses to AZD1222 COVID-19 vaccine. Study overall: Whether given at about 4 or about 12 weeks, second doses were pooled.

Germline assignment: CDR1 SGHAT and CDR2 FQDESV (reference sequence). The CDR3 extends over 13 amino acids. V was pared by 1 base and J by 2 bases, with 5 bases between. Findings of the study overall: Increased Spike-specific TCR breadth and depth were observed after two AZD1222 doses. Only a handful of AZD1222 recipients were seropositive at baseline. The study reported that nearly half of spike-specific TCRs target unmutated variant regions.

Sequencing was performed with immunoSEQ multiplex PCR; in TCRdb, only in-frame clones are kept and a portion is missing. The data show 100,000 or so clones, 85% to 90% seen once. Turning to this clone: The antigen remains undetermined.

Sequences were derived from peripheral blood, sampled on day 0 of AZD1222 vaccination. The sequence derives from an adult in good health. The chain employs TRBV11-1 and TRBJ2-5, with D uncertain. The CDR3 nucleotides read TGTGCCAGCAGCTTAGGAGTTCAAGAGACCCAGTACTTC. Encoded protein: CASSLGVQETQYF.